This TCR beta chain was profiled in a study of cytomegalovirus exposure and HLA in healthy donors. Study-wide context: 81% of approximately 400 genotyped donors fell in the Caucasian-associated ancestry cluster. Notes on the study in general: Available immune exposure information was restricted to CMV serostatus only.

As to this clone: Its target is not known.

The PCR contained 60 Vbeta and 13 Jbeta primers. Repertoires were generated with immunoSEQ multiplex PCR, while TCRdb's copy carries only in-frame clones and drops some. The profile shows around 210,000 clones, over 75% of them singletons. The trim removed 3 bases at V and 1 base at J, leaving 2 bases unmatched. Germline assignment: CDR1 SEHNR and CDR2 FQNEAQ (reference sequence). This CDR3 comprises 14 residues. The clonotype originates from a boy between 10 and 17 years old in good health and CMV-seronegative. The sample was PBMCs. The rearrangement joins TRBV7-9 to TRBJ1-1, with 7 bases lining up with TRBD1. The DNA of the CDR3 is TGTGCCAGCAGCTTCGGACAGGCGAACACTGAAGCTTTCTTT. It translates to CASSFGQANTEAFF.